This TCR beta chain comes out of a study of blood T cell repertoires in COVID-19. The repertoire was sequenced with immunoSEQ multiplex PCR; TCRdb's copy has only in-frame clones and lacks some. This table holds roughly 200,000 clones, 65% to 85% found once. Trimming removed 2 bases at V and 11 bases at J, with 16 bases between. Germline-derived CDR1 and CDR2 are KGHSH and LQKENI. The CDR3 length is 15 residues. There are a few counts of this clone. Sequencing was performed on peripheral blood. The rearrangement links TRBV18 to TRBJ1-6; unclear D gene. The sequence derives from a middle-aged woman with COVID-19, enrolled during active disease. The chain's CDR3 is CASSPNGLREAPLHF. CDR3 bases: TGTGCCAGCTCACCAAACGGACTACGGGAAGCACCCCTCCACTTT.